A selection of T cell receptor beta chains follows, all from one sample in a study of T cell repertoires in cytomegalovirus infection. In TCRdb, the reads were re-called with MiXCR into one record per CDR3 protein. The table shows approximately 1,000,000 distinct CDR3 sequences, with roughly 30% occurring only once. These receptors' targets are unknown. The input for sequencing was cultured CD8+ T cells from PBMCs, taken from culture after CMV antigen stimulation. These receptors all stem from a human donor in good health (CMV status not recorded). Some clones in this sample may be carry-over from other donors' samples. CDR3s include the opening cysteine and the closing phenylalanine or tryptophan. The order of the fields is J gene, V gene, D gene, clone size, CDR3 DNA, CDR3 protein. The D gene is left open where the match is weak. Expanded clones get a size class; other rows say once, few or many, or leave the size out.

j_gene: TRBJ2-1; v_gene: TRBV7-6; d_gene: .; abundance: many; CDR3nt: TGTGCCAGCAGCTTAGTAGGAGGGAATGAGCAGTTCTTC; CDR3aa: CASSLVGGNEQFF
j_gene: TRBJ2-5; v_gene: TRBV19; d_gene: .; abundance: few; CDR3nt: TGTGCCACCACCGACAGCGGCCAAGAGACCCAGTACTTC; CDR3aa: CATTDSGQETQYF
j_gene: TRBJ1-5; v_gene: TRBV2; d_gene: .; abundance: few; CDR3nt: TGTGCCAGCAGTGAAGCCTTCCGGGGCGATCAGCCCCAGCATTTT; CDR3aa: CASSEAFRGDQPQHF
j_gene: TRBJ2-5; v_gene: TRBV7-4; d_gene: .; abundance: .; CDR3nt: TGTGCCAGCAGCAAAGATCTGTACAAAGGGGACCAGTACTTC; CDR3aa: CASSKDLYKGDQYF
j_gene: TRBJ1-2; v_gene: TRBV7-6; d_gene: .; abundance: few; CDR3nt: TGTGCCAGCAGCTTGGACCCCCACGGCTACACCTTC; CDR3aa: CASSLDPHGYTF
j_gene: TRBJ1-2; v_gene: TRBV10-2; d_gene: .; abundance: few; CDR3nt: TGCGCCAGCAGTGAGAGGGTAACTAACTATGGCTACACCTTC; CDR3aa: CASSERVTNYGYTF
j_gene: TRBJ2-1; v_gene: TRBV7-2; d_gene: TRBD2; abundance: many; CDR3nt: TGTGCCAGCAGCTTATTAGCGGGGGGTAAATATGAGCAGTTCTTC; CDR3aa: CASSLLAGGKYEQFF
j_gene: TRBJ1-6; v_gene: TRBV7-2; d_gene: .; abundance: few; CDR3nt: TGTGCCAGCAGCTTTGGACAGACCTTGAATTCACCCCTCCACTTT; CDR3aa: CASSFGQTLNSPLHF
j_gene: TRBJ2-1; v_gene: TRBV7-9; d_gene: TRBD1; abundance: few; CDR3nt: TGTGCCAGCAGCTTAAGACAGGGGATATACAATGAGCAGTTCTTC; CDR3aa: CASSLRQGIYNEQFF
j_gene: TRBJ1-6; v_gene: TRBV2; d_gene: TRBD1; abundance: few; CDR3nt: TGTGCCAGCAGCCCCTGGCCCAGGGGGCAGGATTCACCCCTCCACTTT; CDR3aa: CASSPWPRGQDSPLHF
j_gene: TRBJ1-1; v_gene: TRBV19; d_gene: .; abundance: few; CDR3nt: TGTGCCAGTAGGAGGGGGGCCATTGAAGCTTTCTTT; CDR3aa: CASRRGAIEAFF
j_gene: TRBJ1-5; v_gene: TRBV7-4; d_gene: .; abundance: few; CDR3nt: TGTGCCAGCAGCCCTGGGGCAGGACATAGCAATCAGCCCCAGCATTTT; CDR3aa: CASSPGAGHSNQPQHF
j_gene: TRBJ2-1; v_gene: TRBV6-1; d_gene: .; abundance: many; CDR3nt: TGTGCCAGCAGCGCCCTCGTCCCCCCCACCTGGATAGGCAATGAGCAGTTCTTC; CDR3aa: CASSALVPPTWIGNEQFF
j_gene: TRBJ2-2; v_gene: TRBV6-5; d_gene: .; abundance: .; CDR3nt: TGTGCCAGCAGTTATCACGGGGAGCTGTTTTTT; CDR3aa: CASSYHGELFF
j_gene: TRBJ1-3; v_gene: TRBV5-4; d_gene: .; abundance: .; CDR3nt: TGTGCCAACAGGATTGCAGGGACCGGAAACACCATATATTTT; CDR3aa: CANRIAGTGNTIYF
j_gene: TRBJ1-1; v_gene: TRBV2; d_gene: .; abundance: .; CDR3nt: TGTGCCAGCAGTGAAATCGCGGGGGCCACTGAAGCTTTCTTT; CDR3aa: CASSEIAGATEAFF
j_gene: TRBJ2-1; v_gene: TRBV7-9; d_gene: TRBD2; abundance: .; CDR3nt: TGTGCCAGCGGACTAGCGGGGGGTCCCCAGAATGAGCAGTTCTTC; CDR3aa: CASGLAGGPQNEQFF
j_gene: TRBJ2-2; v_gene: TRBV24-1; d_gene: .; abundance: .; CDR3nt: TGTGCCACCAGTGATAGGACAGCGAACACCGGGGAGCTGTTTTTT; CDR3aa: CATSDRTANTGELFF
j_gene: TRBJ2-2; v_gene: TRBV18; d_gene: .; abundance: .; CDR3nt: TGTGCCAGCTTCCGGGAGAACACCGGGGAGCTGTTTTTT; CDR3aa: CASFRENTGELFF
j_gene: TRBJ2-2; v_gene: TRBV5-4; d_gene: .; abundance: .; CDR3nt: TGTGCCAGCAGCTTAGGATCGCAGGCCTGGACCGGGGAGCTGTTTTTT; CDR3aa: CASSLGSQAWTGELFF
j_gene: TRBJ1-2; v_gene: TRBV7-9; d_gene: .; abundance: .; CDR3nt: TGTGCCAGCAGCTTAGGAGCACGGGGTCCGTTAGGCTACACCTTC; CDR3aa: CASSLGARGPLGYTF
j_gene: TRBJ2-4; v_gene: TRBV12-3/TRBV12-4; d_gene: .; abundance: few; CDR3nt: TGTGCCAGCAGTTTAGCGCTAAAGGGGGTGGGAATTCAGTACTTC; CDR3aa: CASSLALKGVGIQYF
j_gene: TRBJ2-7; v_gene: TRBV20-1; d_gene: TRBD1; abundance: .; CDR3nt: TGCAGTGCTGGACCCAGACAGGGCCACGAGCAGTACTTC; CDR3aa: CSAGPRQGHEQYF
j_gene: TRBJ2-7; v_gene: TRBV7-9; d_gene: .; abundance: once; CDR3nt: TGTGCCAGCATCGACGGGGGGCGCGGCCACGAGCAGTACTTC; CDR3aa: CASIDGGRGHEQYF
j_gene: TRBJ2-1; v_gene: TRBV6-2/TRBV6-3; d_gene: .; abundance: .; CDR3nt: TGTGCCAGCAGTTACTCTGGACACAGACGGGCTGAGCAGTTCTTC; CDR3aa: CASSYSGHRRAEQFF
j_gene: TRBJ2-3; v_gene: TRBV19; d_gene: TRBD2; abundance: .; CDR3nt: TGTGCCAGTAGCCGGGGGACTAGCGGACGTACGCAGTATTTT; CDR3aa: CASSRGTSGRTQYF
j_gene: TRBJ1-1; v_gene: TRBV7-8; d_gene: .; abundance: many; CDR3nt: TGTGCCAGCAGCCCTCGGACGGGGGAGGAAGCTTTCTTT; CDR3aa: CASSPRTGEEAFF
j_gene: TRBJ2-5; v_gene: TRBV7-6; d_gene: TRBD1; abundance: .; CDR3nt: TGTGCCAGCAACACAGGGGGCAAAGAGACCCAGTACTTC; CDR3aa: CASNTGGKETQYF
j_gene: TRBJ2-7; v_gene: TRBV6-5; d_gene: TRBD1; abundance: .; CDR3nt: TGTGCCAGCAGTACCATTGACAGGGGGCCCTACGAGCAGTACTTC; CDR3aa: CASSTIDRGPYEQYF
j_gene: TRBJ1-1; v_gene: TRBV27; d_gene: .; abundance: .; CDR3nt: TGTGCCAGCAGTTTATACGGGGACACTGAAGCTTTCTTT; CDR3aa: CASSLYGDTEAFF
j_gene: TRBJ1-1; v_gene: TRBV11-2; d_gene: .; abundance: .; CDR3nt: TGTGCCAGCAGCTCACCCGGGACACCTGAAGCTTTCTTT; CDR3aa: CASSSPGTPEAFF
j_gene: TRBJ2-5; v_gene: TRBV9; d_gene: .; abundance: .; CDR3nt: TGTGCCAGCAGCGTAGATTGGGGGCAAGAGACCCAGTACTTC; CDR3aa: CASSVDWGQETQYF
j_gene: TRBJ1-1; v_gene: TRBV6-1; d_gene: .; abundance: many; CDR3nt: TGTGCCAGCAGTGATACAGGACTGAACACTGAAGCTTTCTTT; CDR3aa: CASSDTGLNTEAFF
j_gene: TRBJ1-1; v_gene: TRBV5-4; d_gene: TRBD1; abundance: few; CDR3nt: TGTGCCAGCAGCCCCGACAGGGGGATCGGGGTCTTCGACACTGAAGCTTTCTTT; CDR3aa: CASSPDRGIGVFDTEAFF
j_gene: TRBJ1-1; v_gene: TRBV4-1; d_gene: .; abundance: few; CDR3nt: TGCGCCAGCAGCCAAGATCCCGGGGCCAACACTGAAGCTTTCTTT; CDR3aa: CASSQDPGANTEAFF
j_gene: TRBJ1-2; v_gene: TRBV15; d_gene: .; abundance: .; CDR3nt: TGTGCCACCACCAAGCTGGGGAACGGAGATGGCTACACCTTC; CDR3aa: CATTKLGNGDGYTF
j_gene: TRBJ1-3; v_gene: TRBV7-2; d_gene: .; abundance: once; CDR3nt: TGTGTCAGCAGCTTAGTACACCCCAAATATGCTGGAAACACCATATATTTT; CDR3aa: CVSSLVHPKYAGNTIYF
j_gene: TRBJ1-1; v_gene: TRBV7-9; d_gene: .; abundance: few; CDR3nt: TGTGCCAGCAGCTTTGTAGGGGGGGTGAACACTGAAGCTTTCTTT; CDR3aa: CASSFVGGVNTEAFF
j_gene: TRBJ1-2; v_gene: TRBV27; d_gene: .; abundance: .; CDR3nt: TGTGCCAGCAGTGCGGGAGTTGATAACTATGGCTACACCTTC; CDR3aa: CASSAGVDNYGYTF
j_gene: TRBJ1-4; v_gene: TRBV7-2; d_gene: .; abundance: many; CDR3nt: TGTGCCAGCAGCTTAGGCAGGGGATTTGAAAAACTGTTTTTT; CDR3aa: CASSLGRGFEKLFF
j_gene: TRBJ1-2; v_gene: TRBV9; d_gene: TRBD1; abundance: .; CDR3nt: TGTGCCAGCTTCCGGCCGGGACAGGGTATGAATGGCTACACCTTC; CDR3aa: CASFRPGQGMNGYTF
j_gene: TRBJ2-1; v_gene: TRBV6-5; d_gene: .; abundance: few; CDR3nt: TGTGCCAGCAGTTATGTAAGAGGGGGTCCCAATGAGCAGTTCTTC; CDR3aa: CASSYVRGGPNEQFF
j_gene: TRBJ1-3; v_gene: TRBV7-2; d_gene: .; abundance: many; CDR3nt: TGTGCCAGCAGCTTAGTGGAAGGCCCCAGTTTCTCTGGAAACACCATATATTTT; CDR3aa: CASSLVEGPSFSGNTIYF
j_gene: TRBJ2-1; v_gene: TRBV5-4; d_gene: .; abundance: few; CDR3nt: TGTGCCACGGAGACAGAAACAAATGAGCAGTTCTTC; CDR3aa: CATETETNEQFF
j_gene: TRBJ2-3; v_gene: TRBV29-1; d_gene: TRBD1; abundance: .; CDR3nt: TGCAGCGTCGAGGGGCAGGGGGTTGTGAGCACAGATACGCAGTATTTT; CDR3aa: CSVEGQGVVSTDTQYF
j_gene: TRBJ1-3; v_gene: TRBV4-3; d_gene: .; abundance: few; CDR3nt: TGCGCCAGCAGCCAAGGGTTACTACCACTCTCTGGAAACACCATATATTTT; CDR3aa: CASSQGLLPLSGNTIYF
j_gene: TRBJ2-7; v_gene: TRBV12-3/TRBV12-4; d_gene: .; abundance: many; CDR3nt: TGTGCCAGCAGTTTAAACAGGTACTACGAGCAGTACTTC; CDR3aa: CASSLNRYYEQYF
j_gene: TRBJ2-3; v_gene: TRBV6-1; d_gene: .; abundance: .; CDR3nt: TGTGCCAGTGGCGGGGCTGGCTTTATCACAGATACGCAGTATTTT; CDR3aa: CASGGAGFITDTQYF
j_gene: TRBJ1-6; v_gene: TRBV20-1; d_gene: .; abundance: .; CDR3nt: TGCAGTGCTAGAGCACGCTTTCGGGGGCAGCAGTCACCCCTCCACTTT; CDR3aa: CSARARFRGQQSPLHF
j_gene: TRBJ2-5; v_gene: TRBV27; d_gene: .; abundance: many; CDR3nt: TGTGCCAGCAGTGACTCTCCAGGGCTACAAGAGACCCAGTACTTC; CDR3aa: CASSDSPGLQETQYF
j_gene: TRBJ2-1; v_gene: TRBV7-8; d_gene: .; abundance: many; CDR3nt: TGTGCCAGCAGCTCCGGGCATGAGCAGTTCTTC; CDR3aa: CASSSGHEQFF
j_gene: TRBJ2-1; v_gene: TRBV7-9; d_gene: TRBD1; abundance: once; CDR3nt: TGTGCCAGCACCCACGTCGGACAGGGCGGCGATGAGCAGTTCTTC; CDR3aa: CASTHVGQGGDEQFF
j_gene: TRBJ2-2; v_gene: TRBV23-1; d_gene: .; abundance: .; CDR3nt: TGCGCCAGCAGTCAATCCGTCTCTCGTAGCGGCGGGGAGCTGTTTTTT; CDR3aa: CASSQSVSRSGGELFF
j_gene: TRBJ1-4; v_gene: TRBV7-4; d_gene: TRBD1; abundance: .; CDR3nt: TGTGCCAGCAGCTTAGAGACAGGGGAGCGGGAAAAACTGTTTTTT; CDR3aa: CASSLETGEREKLFF
j_gene: TRBJ1-1; v_gene: TRBV6-2/TRBV6-3; d_gene: .; abundance: .; CDR3nt: TGTGCCAGCAGCCCTACAGGGAAGAACACTGAAGCTTTCTTT; CDR3aa: CASSPTGKNTEAFF